The entry that follows covers one TCR beta chain sequence. Its antigen remains unknown. The V gene lost 8 bases and the J gene lost 7 bases, with 11 bases spanning the gap. Looked up from germline, CDR1 is MNHEY and CDR2 is SVGAGI. This CDR3 is 12 amino acids long. This specimen comes from a study of T cells after yellow fever vaccination. Overall study results and limits: Abundant bulk-population clonotypes could contaminate the FACS-sorted repertoires.

TCRdb reprocessed the 5' RACE reads via MiXCR and lists one record per CDR3 protein. In the table there are over 300,000 distinct CDR3 sequences, roughly 7% of which are singletons. This TCR derives from a man aged 18 to 35 who received the YFV17D yellow fever vaccine. V is TRBV6-5 and J is TRBJ1-4; D call uncertain. Here the sequenced sample was PBMCs, taken about 49 days after the first yellow fever vaccination. The CDR3: CASGPWGEKLFF. Here the CDR3 DNA reads TGTGCCAGCGGACCCTGGGGTGAAAAACTGTTTTTT.